One sample yielded the 30 T cell receptor beta chains listed below, sequenced in a study of cytomegalovirus exposure and HLA in healthy donors. It was with 60 Vbeta and 13 Jbeta primers that the PCR ran. The table came from immunoSEQ multiplex PCR; TCRdb's copy has only in-frame clones and leaves some out. The sample holds 40,000 to 55,000 clones, over 55% seen once. Sequencing was done on a sample of PBMCs. The receptor set was obtained from a man between 60 and 70 years old in good health and CMV-seropositive.

The chain links TRBV7-2 to TRBJ2-7; TRBD2 agrees at 8 bases. Germline CDR1 reads SGHTA; CDR2 reads FQGNSA. The CDR3 length is 16 residues. J was trimmed by 0 bases and V by 1 base; bases with no gene match: 5. The CDR3 protein is CASSLVSGSSSYEQYF. Here the CDR3 DNA reads TGTGCCAGCAGCTTAGTAAGCGGGAGCAGCTCCTACGAGCAGTACTTC.

The chain links TRBV28 to TRBJ2-7; D is possibly TRBD2 (8 bases). Trimming cost V 7 bases and J 0 bases, with 16 bases left between them. This CDR3 region has 15 residues. Germline CDR1 reads MDHEN; CDR2 reads SYDVKM. Here the CDR3 DNA reads TGTGCCAGCATAGGGGGCGGGAGGAGCTCCTACGAGCAGTACTTC. This gives the protein CASIGGGRSSYEQYF.

The chain recombines TRBV11-2 with TRBJ2-7; 7 bases agree with TRBD1. The CDR3 has 13 amino acids. The germline gives CDR1 SGHAT, CDR2 FQNNGV. The V and J ends lost 6 bases and 5 bases, in that order; junction bases with no gene match: 7. The CDR3 loop is CASSSGTVDEQYF. The CDR3 DNA sequence: TGTGCCAGCAGTTCCGGGACAGTCGACGAGCAGTACTTC.

The chain has TRBV9 and TRBJ2-1; possible D gene TRBD1, 5 bases. The CDR3 totals 14 residues. Germline V gene lookup returns CDR1 SGDLS and CDR2 YYNGEE. Trimming stripped 0 bases from V and 4 bases from J, with 8 bases between. The CDR3 loop reads CASSVAAGYNEQFF. The CDR3 DNA reads TGTGCCAGCAGCGTAGCGGCAGGGTACAATGAGCAGTTCTTC.

The CDR3 DNA follows: TGTGCCAGCAGTTATTTAGCGGACAGGGAGGGCGGGGAGCTGTTTTTT. Translation gives CASSYLADREGGELFF. The V gene is TRBV6-7, the J gene TRBJ2-2; maybe TRBD1 (8 bases). TRBV6-7 is placed among ORFs of uncertain function. The CDR3 is made up of 16 amino acids. The germline V and J ends were trimmed by 3 bases and 7 bases, with 18 bases remaining between them.

The chain combines TRBV15 with TRBJ1-5; weak D call: TRBD1 (5 bases). The germline gives CDR1 LNHNV, CDR2 YYDKDF (reference sequence). This CDR3 is built from 15 residues. Between the trimmed V and J ends, which lost 4 bases and 0 bases, there was a span of 10 bases. The CDR3 loop is CATSTQRGSNQPQHF. CDR3 bases: TGTGCCACCAGCACTCAAAGGGGTAGCAATCAGCCCCAGCATTTT. Combining the CDR3 with reference TRBV15 and TRBJ1-5 gives the whole variable domain DAMVIQNPRYQVTQFGKPVTLSCSQTLNHNVMYWYQQKSSQAPKLLFHYYDKDFNNEADTPDNFQSRRPNTSFCFLDIRSPGLGDTAMYLCATSTQRGSNQPQHFGDGTRLSIL.

V is TRBV4-1 and J is TRBJ2-2, with 10 bases lining up with TRBD2. The V segment lost 4 bases and the J segment 5 bases; nucleotides outside the gene matches: 7. CDR3 length equals 16 residues. Per germline, CDR1 MGHRA and CDR2 YSYEKL. Written as DNA, the CDR3 is TGCGCCAGCAGCCCAAAGACTAGCGGGCTAACCGGGGAGCTGTTTTTT. Residues: CASSPKTSGLTGELFF.

The chain couples TRBV9 to TRBJ2-5; perhaps TRBD2 as D (5 bases). V lost 2 bases and J lost 5, with 16 bases in between. CDR1 is SGDLS, CDR2 YYNGEE, per germline. The CDR3 sequence is 15 residues long. CDR3 nucleotide sequence: TGTGCCAGCAGCGTCCTAAGAGGGTTGGTGGAGACCCAGTACTTC. This sequence encodes CASSVLRGLVETQYF.

CDR3 protein: CASSKVSAGDSYEQYF. The CDR3 DNA is TGTGCCAGCAGCAAAGTGTCGGCAGGGGACTCCTACGAGCAGTACTTC. The chain has TRBV21-1 and TRBJ2-7; TRBD1, the table's D call, was not compared with the DNA. TRBV21-1 is described as a pseudogene. The CDR3 loop spans 16 amino acids.

This clone was seen a handful of times. The V call is TRBV7-8, the J call TRBJ1-2; 8 bases align to TRBD1. CDR1 SGHVS and CDR2 FQNEAQ come from the germline V gene. This CDR3 region has 12 residues. Germline trimming cut 5 bases from V and 8 bases from J; bases unmatched to any gene: 4. The CDR3 sequence is CASSTDRGGYTF. The CDR3 bases are TGTGCCAGCAGCACAGACAGGGGCGGCTACACCTTC.

Here the CDR3 reads CASSLGGSSNQPQHF. Here the CDR3 DNA reads TGTGCCAGCAGCTTAGGAGGCAGCTCCAATCAGCCCCAGCATTTT. The chain couples TRBV7-2 to TRBJ1-5; D gene unclear. Germline values: CDR1 SGHTA, CDR2 FQGNSA. The germline V and J ends were trimmed by 1 base and 3 bases, with 10 bases remaining between them. The CDR3 runs to 15 residues. Using reference TRBV7-2 and TRBJ1-5 for the parts outside the CDR3, the full variable domain is GAGVSQSPSNKVTEKGKDVELRCDPISGHTALYWYRQSLGQGLEFLIYFQGNSAPDKSGLPSDRFSAERTGGSVSTLTIQRTQQEDSAVYLCASSLGGSSNQPQHFGDGTRLSIL.

The V gene is TRBV19, the J gene TRBJ2-5; D not certain. Germline assignment: CDR1 LNHDA and CDR2 SQIVND (reference sequence). The germline V and J ends were trimmed by 1 base and 0 bases, with 9 bases remaining between them. The CDR3 is 15 residues long. This CDR3 is CASSIGASYQETQYF. CDR3 coding DNA: TGTGCCAGTAGTATAGGGGCCTCGTACCAAGAGACCCAGTACTTC. Looking up the rest from reference TRBV19 and TRBJ2-5 gives the full variable domain: DGGITQSPKYLFRKEGQNVTLSCEQNLNHDAMYWYRQDPGQGLRLIYYSQIVNDFQKGDIAEGYSVSREKKESFPLTVTSAQKNPTAFYLCASSIGASYQETQYFGPGTRLLVL.

This clone was recorded once. The CDR3 region has the DNA TGTGCCAGCAGCTCCCGACTAGCGGGAGGCACAGATACGCAGTATTTT. Encoded protein: CASSSRLAGGTDTQYF. V and J are TRBV9 and TRBJ2-3, with 12 bases identical to TRBD2. Germline-derived CDR1 and CDR2 are SGDLS and YYNGEE. The CDR3 sequence is 16 residues long. V dropped 4 bases and J dropped 1; count of bases not matched to a gene: 4.

The rearrangement links TRBV6-6 to TRBJ1-2; 8 bases are a match to TRBD1. Losses at the gene ends were 0 bases for V and 4 bases for J; bases not matched to a gene: 4. The CDR3 extends over 15 amino acids. CDR1 MNHNY and CDR2 SVGAGI come from the germline V gene (reference sequence). The CDR3 DNA sequence: TGTGCCAGCAGTTACTCGGCAGGACAGGGCTATGGCTACACCTTC. As protein: CASSYSAGQGYGYTF.

This clone turned up a few times. This rearrangement joins TRBV18 to TRBJ2-5; the match to TRBD2 covers 14 bases. The CDR3 consists of 17 residues. The J segment lost 5 bases and the V segment lost 2 bases, leaving 7 bases of the junction unmatched. CDR1 and CDR2 from the germline V gene are KGHSH and LQKENI. The CDR3 region is CASSPITTSGRGETQYF. As DNA, the CDR3 is TGTGCCAGCTCACCAATAACGACTAGCGGGAGGGGTGAGACCCAGTACTTC.

The J gene is TRBJ1-4, the V gene TRBV25-1, with D possibly TRBD1 on 6 matching bases. CDR1 MGHDK and CDR2 SYGVNS come from the germline V gene. Trimming took 3 bases from V and 7 from J, leaving 15 bases between them. The CDR3 consists of 15 residues. The CDR3 DNA follows: TGTGCCAGCAGTGACAGGGGTGGTGTTAGTGAAAAACTGTTTTTT. This encodes CASSDRGGVSEKLFF.

The CDR3 region has the DNA TGCGCCAGCAGCCAAGACGGTCTGGGGGCGGGAGTGGGGGCGACCCAGTACTTC. This sequence encodes CASSQDGLGAGVGATQYF. The genes are TRBV4-3 and TRBJ2-5; possible D gene TRBD2, 7 bases. The V end was cut by 0 bases, the J end by 7 bases, with 24 bases between. The germline V gene has CDR1 LGHNA and CDR2 YSLEER. This CDR3 contains 18 residues.

This rearrangement joins TRBV5-6 to TRBJ2-5, with 9 bases identical to TRBD2. V dropped 2 bases and J dropped 3; count of bases not matched to a gene: 14. CDR3 size: 18 residues. Germline V gene sequence: CDR1 SGHDT, CDR2 YYEEEE. The CDR3 is CASSLVFAGGPGEETQYF. CDR3 nucleotide sequence: TGTGCCAGCAGCTTAGTATTTGCGGGAGGGCCGGGGGAAGAGACCCAGTACTTC.

This clone has just a few counts. This chain joins TRBV4-3 and TRBJ1-2; no reliable D call. The V end was cut by 0 bases, the J end by 9 bases, with 14 bases between. This CDR3 has 14 amino acids. Germline V gives CDR1 LGHNA, CDR2 YSLEER. The CDR3 reads CASSQEDGGYSYTF. The DNA for the CDR3 is TGCGCCAGCAGCCAAGAAGACGGAGGTTATAGCTACACCTTC.

The chain links TRBV7-9 to TRBJ2-7; D possibly corresponds to TRBD1 (6 bases). CDR3 length: 13 residues. V was shortened by 5 bases and J by 9 bases, with 17 bases between the two germline ends. Germline assignment: CDR1 SEHNR and CDR2 FQNEAQ (reference sequence). DNA of the CDR3: TGTGCCAGCAGCCCACAGGGCTCCTTAGGGCAGTACTTC. This gives the protein CASSPQGSLGQYF. The whole variable domain, filled in from reference TRBV7-9 and TRBJ2-7, reads DTGVSQNPRHKITKRGQNVTFRCDPISEHNRLYWYRQTLGQGPEFLTYFQNEAQLEKSRLLSDRFSAERPKGSFSTLEIQRTEQGDSAMYLCASSPQGSLGQYFGPGTRLTVT.

The table lists this clone with a few counts. Written as DNA, the CDR3 is TGTGCCAGCAGCTTGATGAGAGGAGGAGGCGGTATGAACACTGAAGCTTTCTTT. Its protein product is CASSLMRGGGGMNTEAFF. The chain joins TRBV5-6 to TRBJ1-1; D not certain. The CDR3 covers 18 residues. Germline lookup yields CDR1 SGHDT and CDR2 YYEEEE. Trimming took off 1 base at V and 0 bases at J, with 19 bases between the two ends.

The chain is built from TRBV6-1 and TRBJ2-1, with TRBD1 as a possible D gene (5 bases). Germline assignment: CDR1 MNHNS and CDR2 SASEGT. Trimming removed 3 bases at V and 16 bases at J, with 19 bases between. The CDR3 runs 13 residues. The CDR3 nucleotides read TGTGCCAGCAGTGATTGGCAGGGCGGACAAAACTTCTTC. Encoded protein: CASSDWQGGQNFF.

The J gene is TRBJ1-4, the V gene TRBV28; 8 bases match TRBD1. The CDR3 has 14 amino acids. Germline V gene sequence: CDR1 MDHEN, CDR2 SYDVKM. V was pared by 7 bases and J by 8 bases, with 9 bases of the junction left unmatched. The DNA of the CDR3 is TGTGCCAGCACCGTACAGGGGGTAGGGGAAAAACTGTTTTTT. This gives the protein CASTVQGVGEKLFF.

The J gene is TRBJ2-7, the V gene TRBV9; 9 bases match TRBD2. The trim removed 0 bases at V and 0 bases at J, leaving 4 bases unmatched. Per the germline V gene, CDR1 is SGDLS and CDR2 is YYNGEE. The CDR3 loop spans 16 amino acids. DNA of the CDR3: TGTGCCAGCAGCGTAGGGGATAGCGGGAGCTCCTACGAGCAGTACTTC. It codes for CASSVGDSGSSYEQYF.

The genes are TRBV5-6 and TRBJ2-5, with TRBD2 identical over 10 bases. The CDR3 has 17 residues. Germline lookup yields CDR1 SGHDT and CDR2 YYEEEE. After removal of 0 bases from V and 4 bases from J, the junction contained 9 bases not matched to a gene. The CDR3 here is CASSLERLAGVRETQYF. For the CDR3, the DNA is TGTGCCAGCAGCTTGGAACGGCTAGCGGGAGTGCGAGAGACCCAGTACTTC.

The rearrangement uses TRBV19 and TRBJ2-1; TRBD2 matches at 7 bases. The junction had 6 bases not matched to a gene; V was cut back by 5 bases and J by 5 bases. The CDR3 extends over 14 amino acids. Germline V gene lookup returns CDR1 LNHDA and CDR2 SQIVND (reference sequence). The CDR3 nucleotides are TGTGCCAGTAGTGACGGACTAGATCACAATGAGCAGTTCTTC. Protein: CASSDGLDHNEQFF. Based on the CDR3 plus reference TRBV19 and TRBJ2-1, the full variable domain is DGGITQSPKYLFRKEGQNVTLSCEQNLNHDAMYWYRQDPGQGLRLIYYSQIVNDFQKGDIAEGYSVSREKKESFPLTVTSAQKNPTAFYLCASSDGLDHNEQFFGPGTRLTVL.

There are a few counts of this clone. This chain joins TRBV11-2 and TRBJ2-7, with 7 bases matching TRBD1. The CDR3 has 16 residues. Trimming at V came to 0 bases and at J to 1 base, leaving 6 bases not matched to a gene. CDR1 and CDR2 (germline): SGHAT, FQNNGV. CDR3 DNA sequence: TGTGCCAGCAGCTTAGAGTACCAGGGGGAATCCTACGAGCAGTACTTC. Encoded protein: CASSLEYQGESYEQYF.

The chain combines TRBV7-9 with TRBJ2-3; 9 bases line up with TRBD1. V lost 5 bases to trimming and J lost 1 base; unmatched junction nucleotides: 13. The CDR3 spans 18 residues. The germline V gene encodes CDR1 SEHNR and CDR2 FQNEAQ (reference sequence). The DNA of the CDR3 is TGTGCCAGCAGCCAAGTACGCAACAGGGGGCGGCGCACAGATACGCAGTATTTT. Its translation is CASSQVRNRGRRTDTQYF.

A note on this clone: Sequence at one end of the junction differs from germline and may be a read error. This chain links TRBV7-7 with TRBJ2-7; a weak D match, TRBD2 (7 bases). The CDR3 spans 17 residues. Germline lookup yields CDR1 SSHAT and CDR2 FNYEAQ (reference sequence). The CDR3: CASSLVQRSGGTYEQYF. CDR3 DNA sequence: TGTGCTAGCAGCTTAGTCCAACGTTCGGGGGGCACCTACGAGCAGTACTTC.

The chain is built from TRBV5-1 and TRBJ2-1, with TRBD2 matching 7 bases. The CDR3 is 14 residues long. The germline gives CDR1 SGHRS, CDR2 YFSETQ. Trimming cost V 2 bases and J 6 bases; bases outside gene matches: 5. The CDR3 nucleotides are TGCGCCAGCAGCTTTATTAGCGGGCTCAATGAGCAGTTCTTC. Translated, it gives CASSFISGLNEQFF.